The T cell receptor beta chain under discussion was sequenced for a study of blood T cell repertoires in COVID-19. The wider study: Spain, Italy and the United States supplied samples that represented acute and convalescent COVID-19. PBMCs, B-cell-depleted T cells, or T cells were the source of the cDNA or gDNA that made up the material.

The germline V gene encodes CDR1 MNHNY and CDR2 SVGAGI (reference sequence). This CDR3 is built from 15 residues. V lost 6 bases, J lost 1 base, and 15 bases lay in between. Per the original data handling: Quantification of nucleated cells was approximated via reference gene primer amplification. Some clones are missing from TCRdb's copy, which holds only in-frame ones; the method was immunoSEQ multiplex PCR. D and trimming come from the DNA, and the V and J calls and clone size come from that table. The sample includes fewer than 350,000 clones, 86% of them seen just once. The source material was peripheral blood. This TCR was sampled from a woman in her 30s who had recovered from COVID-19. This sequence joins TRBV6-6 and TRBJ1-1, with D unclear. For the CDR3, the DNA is TGTGCCAGCAGGACTCTATACGAGAAGAACACTGAAGCTTTCTTT. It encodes CASRTLYEKNTEAFF.